This TCR beta chain derives from a study of cytomegalovirus exposure and HLA in healthy donors. Study background: The 120 validation repertoires used the same platform as the approximately 700 first-cohort repertoires (as reported by a later analysis). Study results and limitations: Cytomegalovirus status, reportedly, was diagnosed with high specificity and sensitivity by the classifier. A later analysis found first-cohort TCR clusters tended to co-occur in the 90 to 150 validation repertoires.

The germline gives CDR1 MNHNS, CDR2 SASEGT. The length of the CDR3 is 15 residues. Trimming cost V 5 bases and J 4 bases, with 17 bases left between them. TCRdb's table, derived via immunoSEQ multiplex PCR, lists solely in-frame clones and lacks some. The sample lists 70,000 to 80,000 clones; about 94% were seen once. Details on this clone: No antigen is known for it.

The chain joins TRBV6-1 to TRBJ1-2; D may be TRBD1 (6 bases). Input material: PBMCs. This sequence was found in a woman between 18 and 29 years old in good health and CMV-seropositive. The CDR3 loop reads CASSPRAQGPYGYTF. The CDR3 DNA sequence: TGTGCCAGCAGTCCGAGAGCACAGGGTCCCTATGGCTACACCTTC.